The entry that follows covers one TCR beta chain sequence. Data came from immunoSEQ multiplex PCR; TCRdb stores just in-frame clones and leaves some out. Here the sample spans 90,000 to 95,000 clones, roughly four fifths being singletons. Time point here: after dendritic cell vaccination, including at tumor progression/relapse. Per the germline V gene, CDR1 is SGHTA and CDR2 is FQGNSA. The CDR3 consists of 17 residues. J gave up 4 bases and V 5 bases, and 11 bases lay outside the gene matches. This record comes from a study of glioma-infiltrating T cells after dendritic cell vaccination. Study-level background: Patients had newly diagnosed or recurrent glioblastoma and received dendritic cell vaccines.

The chain joins TRBV7-2 to TRBJ1-2, with 12 bases aligning to TRBD1. The specimen comprised blood, sampled after dendritic cell vaccination. This clonotype was obtained from a human donor with glioblastoma. DNA for the CDR3: TGTGCCAGCAGCGAGCGAACCGGGACAGGGGGCGTCTATGGCTACACCTTC. Translation gives CASSERTGTGGVYGYTF.